This record concerns one TCR beta chain sequence. Its antigen is undetermined. CDR1 MGHDK and CDR2 SYGVNS come from the germline V gene. This CDR3 has 14 amino acids. The data belong to a study of T cells expressing NK-cell markers. At the level of the study: The TCR beta repertoires were obtained from sorted CD3+CD56+NKG2C+, CD3+CD56+NKG2C- and CD3+CD56-NKG2C+ T cells.

Whole-study results and caveats: Among several donors, these clonotypes also ranked first in the CD3+CD56-NKG2C+ fraction. Specificity for HCMV among expanded NKG2C+ T cell clones was not established.

Reprocessing the 5' RACE reads, TCRdb reports a single entry for every CDR3 protein and omits DNA. The sample table includes a few hundred thousand distinct CDR3 sequences. This sequence originates from a man between 18 and 69 years old in good health. The chain uses TRBV25-1 and TRBJ1-2; TCRdb lists TRBD1, though no DNA is available to test this call. Material: blood T cells: a sorted CD56 or NKG2C T cell subset, CD4+ or CD8+ T cells, or bulk PBMC T cells (not recorded which). CDR3 sequence reads: CASSESQGRVGYTF.